The entry below gives a single T cell receptor (beta chain) sequence along with its context. V lost 3 bases to trimming and J lost 9 bases; unmatched junction nucleotides: 4. The germline gives CDR1 KGHSH, CDR2 LQKENI. CDR3 length equals 15 residues. The data stem from a study of blood T cell repertoires in COVID-19. Study details: Spain, Italy and the United States supplied samples that represented acute and convalescent COVID-19.

The repertoire was sequenced with immunoSEQ multiplex PCR; TCRdb's copy has only in-frame clones and lacks some. Here the sample spans 200,000 to 300,000 clones, around 88% being singletons. The genes are TRBV18 and TRBJ1-6, with TRBD1 matching over 11 bases. Material: peripheral blood. The sequence was collected from a woman older than 75 with COVID-19, enrolled during active disease. The CDR3 nucleotides read TGTGCCAGCTCACCTTCGGGACAGGGGGTTTCACCCCTCCACTTT. Translated, it gives CASSPSGQGVSPLHF.